These T cell receptor beta chains were read from a single sample in a study of shared clonotypes between healthy human individuals. TCRdb's copy holds only in-frame clones and misses some; the assay was immunoSEQ multiplex PCR. Altogether 2 million to 2.5 million clones are present, approximately 93% being singletons, with the ten largest covering about 0.37%. The sample consisted of naive CD4+ T cells from PBMCs. These receptors came from a man aged 18 to 29 in good health. Some clones in this sample may be carry-over from other donors' samples. The CDR3 runs from the conserved cysteine through the conserved F or W. D genes are given only for firm matches. Some rows have no size entry. The others give once, few or many, or a class for an expanded clone.

CDR3nt,CDR3aa,v_gene,abundance,d_gene,j_gene
TGCGCCAGCTGTCCGGGACTCGGCGGGGTTAGCTCCTACGAGCAGTACTTC,CASCPGLGGVSSYEQYF,TRBV5-1,once,.,TRBJ2-7
TGTGCCAGCTCACCTCGGGACAGGGGAAACACTGAAGCTTTCTTT,CASSPRDRGNTEAFF,TRBV18,.,TRBD1,TRBJ1-1
TGCGCCAGCAGCGAATCGAAAGGGTACCAAGAGACCCAGTACTTC,CASSESKGYQETQYF,TRBV5-1,.,.,TRBJ2-5
TGCGCCAGCAGCCAAGCCGCGCGGGAGGGGGCTTACGAGCAGTACTTC,CASSQAAREGAYEQYF,TRBV4-1,.,TRBD2,TRBJ2-7
TGTGCCAGCAGCTCGGGGGACAGGGTGAACACCGGGGAGCTGTTTTTT,CASSSGDRVNTGELFF,TRBV7-3,.,TRBD1,TRBJ2-2
TGTGCCAGCTCCCCCGCGGACAGGGCGAAGGAGACCCAGTACTTC,CASSPADRAKETQYF,TRBV18,.,TRBD1,TRBJ2-5
TGCGCCAGCAGCTGGGACAGCAAGGGCTACACCTTC,CASSWDSKGYTF,TRBV5-1,.,TRBD1,TRBJ1-2
TGTGCCAGCAGCAGACAGGGGCTGGGAGTCTATGGCTACACCTTC,CASSRQGLGVYGYTF,TRBV5-5,once,TRBD1,TRBJ1-2
TGCGCCAGCAGCCCCAGGGGTGGAACTAATGAAAAACTGTTTTTT,CASSPRGGTNEKLFF,TRBV5-1,.,.,TRBJ1-4
TGTGCCAGCTCTCAACGAGGACTTTTGAACACTGAAGCTTTCTTT,CASSQRGLLNTEAFF,TRBV18,.,.,TRBJ1-1
TGTGCCAGTAATAGTCCGCGTAGGGACAGGGGGTTCCGCAATCAGCCCCAGCATTTT,CASNSPRRDRGFRNQPQHF,TRBV19,.,TRBD1,TRBJ1-5
TGTGCCAGCAGTTTCCTTCTAGCGGGAGTTACAGATACGCAGTATTTT,CASSFLLAGVTDTQYF,TRBV7-9,.,TRBD2,TRBJ2-3
TGTGCCAGCAGTAGCCCAGCGGGAGGTCCCTACAATGAGCAGTTCTTC,CASSSPAGGPYNEQFF,TRBV28,.,TRBD2,TRBJ2-1
TGCGCCAGCAGCTTGGCCCTGGACAGTTCCTATGGCTACACCTTC,CASSLALDSSYGYTF,TRBV5-1,once,.,TRBJ1-2
TGCGCCAGCAGCTTCCGGGAGGTGGTGGATACCGGGGAGCTGTTTTTT,CASSFREVVDTGELFF,TRBV5-1,.,TRBD2,TRBJ2-2
TGTGCCAGCAGTTATCTCCTTCCTACAGGGTCCTCCTATGGCTACACCTTC,CASSYLLPTGSSYGYTF,TRBV27,.,.,TRBJ1-2
TGTGCCAGCAGCTTGGAGGGACTAGAGTACGAGCAGTACTTC,CASSLEGLEYEQYF,TRBV5-4,.,TRBD2,TRBJ2-7
TGTGCCAGCAGTTTAGGCAGGGGATCTGAGACCCAGTACTTC,CASSLGRGSETQYF,TRBV27,.,.,TRBJ2-5
TGTGCCAGCAGTCTACAGGTAACCTACGAGCAGTACTTC,CASSLQVTYEQYF,TRBV27,once,.,TRBJ2-7
TGCGCCAGCAGCTTGATCCCAGACTTGAACACTGAAGCTTTCTTT,CASSLIPDLNTEAFF,TRBV5-1,.,.,TRBJ1-1
TGTGCCAGCAGCCTCCTTCCAACAGGGGGCGTGGAGACCCAGTACTTC,CASSLLPTGGVETQYF,TRBV7-7,.,TRBD1,TRBJ2-5
TGTGCCAGCAGTGACAGGGTGGGGAATCAGCCCCAGCATTTT,CASSDRVGNQPQHF,TRBV2,.,.,TRBJ1-5
TGTGCCAGCAGCACATCCGGGACAGGGGGTCTGAACACCGGGGAGCTGTTTTTT,CASSTSGTGGLNTGELFF,TRBV7-9,.,TRBD1,TRBJ2-2
TGTGCCAGCAGTTTAAATAATGAAAAACTGTTTTTT,CASSLNNEKLFF,TRBV28,few,.,TRBJ1-4
TGTGCCAGCAGCTTAGGGCTGCTAGCGGGAGATATCACCGGGGAGCTGTTTTTT,CASSLGLLAGDITGELFF,TRBV7-6,.,TRBD2,TRBJ2-2
TGTGCCAGCAGTTCCACAGGGTCTGGGGCCAACGTCCTGACTTTC,CASSSTGSGANVLTF,TRBV28,.,.,TRBJ2-6
TGTGCCAGCAGAAATAACTATGGCTACACCTTC,CASRNNYGYTF,TRBV28,.,.,TRBJ1-2
TGTGCCACCAGCAGAGACTTCGGACAGGGATCAAATCAGCCCCAGCATTTT,CATSRDFGQGSNQPQHF,TRBV15,.,TRBD1,TRBJ1-5
TGTGCCAGCAGCCGAGGACCCGCCTCTGGAAACACCATATATTTT,CASSRGPASGNTIYF,TRBV7-9,.,.,TRBJ1-3
TGTGCCAGCAGTGCCGGGACAGGGCCCAAAGGGACCTTC,CASSAGTGPKGTF,TRBV6-1,.,TRBD1,TRBJ1-2
TGTGCCAGCAGCCCTGACCTCGGGGGATCCTACAATGAGCAGTTCTTC,CASSPDLGGSYNEQFF,TRBV7-9,.,.,TRBJ2-1
TGTGCCAGCAGTGACGGATACCTCTACGAGCAGTACTTC,CASSDGYLYEQYF,TRBV2,.,.,TRBJ2-7
TGTGCCAGCAGTTTATTGGCTAGCTCAGATACGCAGTATTTT,CASSLLASSDTQYF,TRBV28,.,.,TRBJ2-3
TGTGCCAGCAGTTACTCGACGGCCACCTGGGGCACTGAAGCTTTCTTT,CASSYSTATWGTEAFF,TRBV6-5,.,.,TRBJ1-1
TGTGCCAGCAGCCCGAATAGGGGGATCATCAATGAGCAGTTCTTC,CASSPNRGIINEQFF,TRBV28,once,.,TRBJ2-1
TGTGCCAGCAGTTTAATCCTAGCGGGCCACAATGAGCAGTTCTTC,CASSLILAGHNEQFF,TRBV28,.,TRBD2,TRBJ2-1
TGTGCCAGCAGCTTCCCGGGACTGGCGACCTACGAGCAGTACTTC,CASSFPGLATYEQYF,TRBV5-4,.,.,TRBJ2-7